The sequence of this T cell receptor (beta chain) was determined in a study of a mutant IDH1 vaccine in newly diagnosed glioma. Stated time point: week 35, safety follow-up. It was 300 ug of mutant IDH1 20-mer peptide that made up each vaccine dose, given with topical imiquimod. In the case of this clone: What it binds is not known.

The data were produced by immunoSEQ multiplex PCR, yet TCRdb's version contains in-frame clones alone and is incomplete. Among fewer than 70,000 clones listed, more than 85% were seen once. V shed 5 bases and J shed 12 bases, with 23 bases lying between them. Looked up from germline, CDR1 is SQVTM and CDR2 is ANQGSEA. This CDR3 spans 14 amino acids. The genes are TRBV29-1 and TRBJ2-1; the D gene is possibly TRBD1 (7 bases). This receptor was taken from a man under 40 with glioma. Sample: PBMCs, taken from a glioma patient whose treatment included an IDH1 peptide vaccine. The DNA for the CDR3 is TGCAGCGTTCACAGGGGTGGGGTACAGGGAGGGCAGTTCTTC. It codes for CSVHRGGVQGGQFF.